Included here is one T cell receptor (beta chain) sequence, with context. No antigen is known for it. Sequenced by immunoSEQ multiplex PCR; TCRdb stores in-frame clones only, minus some. The sample has 70,000 to 95,000 clones, around 84% seen once. This specimen belongs to a study of OX40 agonist ivuxolimab in advanced cancers. Overall study context: The dose of intravenous ivuxolimab that patients received every 2 weeks ranged from 0.01 to 10 mg/kg. Three dose-escalation patients had partial responses: one with hepatocellular carcinoma and two with cutaneous melanoma. General observations from the study: It was not determined which antigens were specifically recognized by the peripheral T cells that had undergone clonal expansion. Dosing at 0.1 to 3.0 mg/kg was accompanied by clonal expansion of CD4+ and CD8+ blood T cells by week 6.

Germline CDR1 is SGHVS and CDR2 is FNYEAQ. V lost 1 base, J lost 4 bases, and 5 bases lay in between. There are 12 residues in the CDR3. The chain has TRBV7-6 and TRBJ2-7, with D unclear. The sequences come from CD4+ or CD8+ T cells sorted from blood, collected in a trial of the OX40 agonist ivuxolimab. The receptor's source is an adult with an advanced solid tumor such as melanoma, head and neck, liver or kidney cancer. The CDR3 loop reads CASSLVGYEQYF. The CDR3 DNA is TGTGCCAGCAGCTTAGTGGGTTACGAGCAGTACTTC.